This T cell receptor (beta chain) was profiled in a study of blood T cell repertoires in COVID-19. Study summary: Collection of acute and convalescent COVID-19 samples took place in the United States, Italy and Spain. T cells, B-cell-depleted T cells, or PBMCs supplied cDNA or gDNA.

Original processing methods: How many nucleated cells were present was estimated from reference gene primer amplification. TCRdb keeps only in-frame clones here, not all; method: immunoSEQ multiplex PCR. V, J and clone size are those of that table, while D and trimming were read from the DNA. The data contain about 72,000 clones, 91% of them singletons. The CDR3 has 15 residues. Losses at the gene ends were 2 bases for V and 6 bases for J; bases not matched to a gene: 4. CDR1 is MNHNY, CDR2 SVGAGI, per germline (reference sequence). The J gene is TRBJ1-4, the V gene TRBV6-6; 9 bases are shared with TRBD1. What was sequenced was peripheral blood. The clonotype comes from a human donor in a cohort sampled during active COVID-19. CDR3 coding DNA: TGTGCCAGCAGTTACACGACAGGGGGAGATGAAAAACTGTTTTTT. Amino acids: CASSYTTGGDEKLFF.